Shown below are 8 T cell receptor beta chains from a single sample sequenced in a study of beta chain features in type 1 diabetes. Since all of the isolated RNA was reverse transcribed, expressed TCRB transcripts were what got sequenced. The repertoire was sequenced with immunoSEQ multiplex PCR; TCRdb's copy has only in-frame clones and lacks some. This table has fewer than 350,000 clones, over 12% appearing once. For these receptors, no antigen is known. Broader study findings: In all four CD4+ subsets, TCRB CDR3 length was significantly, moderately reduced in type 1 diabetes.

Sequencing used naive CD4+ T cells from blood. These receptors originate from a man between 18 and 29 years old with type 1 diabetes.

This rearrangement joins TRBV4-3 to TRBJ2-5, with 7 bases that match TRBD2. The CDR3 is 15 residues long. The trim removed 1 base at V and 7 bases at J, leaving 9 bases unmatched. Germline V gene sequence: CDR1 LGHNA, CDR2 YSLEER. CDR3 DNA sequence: TGCGCCAGCAGCCAAGTTACGAGCGGGGTGGGGACCCAGTACTTC. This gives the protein CASSQVTSGVGTQYF.

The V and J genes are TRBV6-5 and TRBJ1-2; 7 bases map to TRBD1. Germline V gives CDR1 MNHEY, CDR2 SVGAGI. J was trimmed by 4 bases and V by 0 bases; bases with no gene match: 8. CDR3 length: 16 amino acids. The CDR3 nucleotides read TGTGCCAGCAGTTACTCGAAAGGGGGCTCTGGCTATGGCTACACCTTC. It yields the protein CASSYSKGGSGYGYTF.

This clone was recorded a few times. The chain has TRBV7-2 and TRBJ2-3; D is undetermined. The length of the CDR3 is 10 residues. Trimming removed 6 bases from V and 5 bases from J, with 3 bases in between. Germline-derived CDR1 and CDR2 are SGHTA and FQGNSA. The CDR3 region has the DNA TGTGCCAGCAGTAGAGATACGCAGTATTTT. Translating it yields CASSRDTQYF.

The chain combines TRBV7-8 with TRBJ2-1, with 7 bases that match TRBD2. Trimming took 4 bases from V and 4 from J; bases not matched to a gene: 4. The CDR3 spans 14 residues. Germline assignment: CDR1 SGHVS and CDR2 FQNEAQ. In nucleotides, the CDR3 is TGTGCCAGCAGCTGGACTAGGTTATACAATGAGCAGTTCTTC. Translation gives CASSWTRLYNEQFF.

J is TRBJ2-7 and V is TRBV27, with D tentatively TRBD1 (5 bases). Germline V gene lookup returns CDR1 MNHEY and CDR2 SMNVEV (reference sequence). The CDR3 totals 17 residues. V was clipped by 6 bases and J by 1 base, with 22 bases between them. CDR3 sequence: CASRMSSKGQGSYEQYF. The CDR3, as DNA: TGTGCCAGCAGGATGAGCAGCAAGGGGCAGGGATCCTACGAGCAGTACTTC.

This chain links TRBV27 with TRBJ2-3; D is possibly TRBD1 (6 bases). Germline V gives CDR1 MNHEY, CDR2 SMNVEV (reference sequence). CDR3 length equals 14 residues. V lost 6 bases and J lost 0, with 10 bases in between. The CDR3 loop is CASRIGQSTDTQYF. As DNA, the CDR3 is TGTGCCAGCAGGATTGGACAGAGCACAGATACGCAGTATTTT.

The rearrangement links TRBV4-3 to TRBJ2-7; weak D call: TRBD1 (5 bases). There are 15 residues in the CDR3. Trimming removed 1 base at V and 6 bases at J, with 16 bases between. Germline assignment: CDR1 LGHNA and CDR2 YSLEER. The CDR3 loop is CASSQGEPGRSEQYF. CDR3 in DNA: TGCGCCAGCAGCCAAGGCGAACCAGGGCGCTCCGAGCAGTACTTC.

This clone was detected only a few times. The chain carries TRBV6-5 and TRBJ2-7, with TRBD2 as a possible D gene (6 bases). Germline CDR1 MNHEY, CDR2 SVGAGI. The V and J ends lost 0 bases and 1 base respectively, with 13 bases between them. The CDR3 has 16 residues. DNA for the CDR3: TGTGCCAGCAGTTACTCGGGGGGACTGTCTTCCTACGAGCAGTACTTC. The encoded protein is CASSYSGGLSSYEQYF.